These 7 T cell receptor beta chains share one sample of origin, sequenced in a study of metastatic and nonmetastatic thyroid tumors (TCRdb year 2020). No patient had received any treatment before thyroid surgery. The library was produced with PCR. Reads for this sample came from an Illumina HiSeq 4000. The public reads were quality trimmed at Q25 with fastp and then assembled into clones with MiXCR by TCRdb, keeping productive beta chains. Counted in this sample were about 92,000 clones; about 16% of them appeared once. The top ten constitute roughly 3.6% of the sample. Material for sequencing was blood. These receptors all stem from a female donor with papillary thyroid cancer or a benign thyroid nodule (not recorded which). Some clones in this sample may be carry-over from other donors' samples.

There are many counts of this clone. V usage is TRBV7-2 and J usage is TRBJ2-1; 7 nucleotides align to TRBD2. V was clipped by 1 base and J by 6 bases; unmatched bases: 0. The germline V gene encodes CDR1 SGHTA and CDR2 FQGNSA. The length of the CDR3 is 13 residues. CDR3 residues: CASSLGGGNEQFF. For the CDR3, the DNA is TGTGCCAGCAGCTTAGGGGGGGGCAATGAGCAGTTCTTC.

This clone showed up many times. J is TRBJ1-3 and V is TRBV28; D may be TRBD1 (5 bases). The V end was cut by 2 bases, the J end by 0 bases, with 8 bases between. The V gene's germline CDR1 is MDHEN and CDR2 SYDVKM. This CDR3 has 15 residues. CDR3 bases: TGTGCCAGCAGTTTAGGGGGGTACTCTGGAAACACCATATATTTT. It codes for CASSLGGYSGNTIYF.

This clone was picked up many times. V and J are TRBV12-3 or TRBV12-4 and TRBJ2-7; the D is unclear. Deletions cut 5 bases from V and 3 bases from J, with 17 bases between. CDR3 length equals 15 residues. The CDR3 DNA reads as TGTGCCAGCAGTGTAGACCGACCGACTCTCTACGAGCAGTACTTC. Encoded protein: CASSVDRPTLYEQYF.

This clone was found many times. In nucleotides, the CDR3 is TGTGCCAGCATACCTCAAACGGTGGGGGGATCCTACGAGCAGTACTTC. Residues: CASIPQTVGGSYEQYF. This rearrangement joins TRBV9 to TRBJ2-7; tentatively, D is TRBD2 (6 bases). Deletions cut 6 bases from V and 1 base from J, with 20 bases between. This CDR3 region has 16 residues. Germline V gives CDR1 SGDLS, CDR2 YYNGEE.

This clone was counted only a few times. A single base separates this from a much larger clone, so it may be a read error. The rearrangement uses TRBV20-1 and TRBJ2-7, with TRBD2 matching 9 bases. The germline V gene has CDR1 DFQATT and CDR2 SNEGSKA (reference sequence). This CDR3 contains 15 residues. In DNA, the CDR3 is TGCAGTGCTAGAGATACGGGACTAGCCCACTACGATCAGTACTTC. It translates to CSARDTGLAHYDQYF.

This clone was observed at least ten times. The sample has other DNA sequences that encode this CDR3 too. The chain has TRBV14 and TRBJ2-1, with D possibly TRBD1 on 6 matching bases. CDR3 length: 16 amino acids. V was pared by 4 bases and J by 4 bases, with 17 bases between. Germline CDR1 and CDR2: SGHDN and FVKESK. CDR3 amino acids: CASSPLAGAEYNEQFF. The CDR3 DNA reads as TGTGCCAGCAGCCCCCTCGCAGGGGCTGAGTACAATGAGCAGTTCTTC.

This clone was found many times. The V gene is TRBV6-1, the J gene TRBJ2-1; the match to TRBD2 covers 10 bases. J lost 6 bases, V lost 6 bases, and 8 bases had no gene match. The CDR3 is 15 amino acids. Germline V gene lookup returns CDR1 MNHNS and CDR2 SASEGT. The CDR3 DNA reads as TGTGCCAGCAGCCAACTAGCGGGGTATCTCAATGAGCAGTTCTTC. This sequence encodes CASSQLAGYLNEQFF.